A selection of T cell receptor beta chains follows, all from one sample in a study of OX40 agonist ivuxolimab in advanced cancers. Sequenced by immunoSEQ multiplex PCR; TCRdb stores in-frame clones only, minus some. The sample has some 38,000 clones, roughly 87% seen once. The starting material was CD4+ or CD8+ T cells sorted from blood, obtained in a trial of the OX40 agonist ivuxolimab. These receptors came from an adult with an advanced solid tumor such as melanoma, head and neck, liver or kidney cancer. Both conserved end residues are part of each CDR3. The D gene is left open where the match is weak. Size values are once, few and many counts, or a class for expanded clones, and some rows have none.

V gene,clone size,CDR3 length,J gene,D gene,CDR3 DNA,CDR3 protein
TRBV6-5,NA,16,TRBJ2-7,NA,TGTGCCAGCAGTTACTCGGCAGGCGAGCTCACCTACGAGCAGTACTTC,CASSYSAGELTYEQYF
TRBV6-5,NA,15,TRBJ1-2,NA,TGTGCCAGCAGTTTCGAACCGGGACGGGACTATGGCTACACCTTC,CASSFEPGRDYGYTF
TRBV7-9,NA,11,TRBJ2-2,NA,TGTGCCAGCAGCTTGGCGGCGGAGCTGTTTTTT,CASSLAAELFF
TRBV5-4,NA,11,TRBJ1-1,NA,TGTGCCAGCAGCTCGAACACTGAAGCTTTCTTT,CASSSNTEAFF
TRBV30,NA,13,TRBJ2-7,NA,TGTGCCTGGAGTCTCGGCCCGAGGGACGAGCAGTACTTC,CAWSLGPRDEQYF
TRBV7-9,NA,13,TRBJ2-7,NA,TGTGCCAGCAGCGAGGACAGCCCCTACGAGCAGTACTTC,CASSEDSPYEQYF
TRBV19,NA,16,TRBJ2-5,NA,TGTGCCAGTAGTATAAAGGGCAGGGGGGCCGGGGAGACCCAGTACTTC,CASSIKGRGAGETQYF
TRBV10-3,few,12,TRBJ1-6,NA,TGTGCCATCAGCCCGGACATTATGCCCCTCCACTTT,CAISPDIMPLHF
TRBV7-6,NA,13,TRBJ2-7,TRBD1,TGTGCCAGCAGCTTGGGACAGGGCGCCGGCCAGTACTTC,CASSLGQGAGQYF
TRBV19,NA,15,TRBJ1-1,TRBD1,TGTGCCAGTAGTATCGGTGGACAGGGATTCACTGAAGCTTTCTTT,CASSIGGQGFTEAFF
TRBV11-2,NA,15,TRBJ2-1,TRBD2,TGTGCCAGCAGCTTTATCGCGGGGGGGTACAATGAGCAGTTCTTC,CASSFIAGGYNEQFF
TRBV4-1,NA,16,TRBJ1-1,TRBD1,TGCGCCAGCAGCCCGGGACAGGGGATCATGAACACTGAAGCTTTCTTT,CASSPGQGIMNTEAFF
TRBV5-6,NA,15,TRBJ1-2,NA,TGTGCCAGCAGCTTGGATGAGGGCTTGGGCTATGGCTACACCTTC,CASSLDEGLGYGYTF
TRBV12-5,NA,14,TRBJ2-5,TRBD1,TGTGCTAGTGGTATCGGGACAGGGAAGGAGACCCAGTACTTC,CASGIGTGKETQYF
TRBV19,once,16,TRBJ2-3,TRBD2,TGTGCCAGTAGTATTTTTGGCGGGGGGACCACAGATACGCAGTATTTT,CASSIFGGGTTDTQYF
TRBV7-2,NA,17,TRBJ2-7,TRBD2,TGTGCCAGCAGCCAGACTAGCGGGAAGCTCCACCCCTACGAGCAGTACTTC,CASSQTSGKLHPYEQYF
TRBV29-1,NA,13,TRBJ1-2,NA,TGCAGCGTTGAAGTAAGTTCCAACTATGGCTACACCTTC,CSVEVSSNYGYTF
TRBV5-6,NA,16,TRBJ2-3,TRBD2,TGTGCCAGCAGCTTGGCTAGCGGGGGGGCCGTAGATACGCAGTATTTT,CASSLASGGAVDTQYF
TRBV29-1,NA,12,TRBJ2-7,TRBD1,TGCAGCGCCAGGACAGGGGGCTACGAGCAGTACTTC,CSARTGGYEQYF
TRBV7-3,few,15,TRBJ1-1,TRBD1,TGTGCCAGCAGGCAACCTACAGGGGGTGGCACTGAAGCTTTCTTT,CASRQPTGGGTEAFF
TRBV19,NA,15,TRBJ2-2,NA,TGTGCCAGTAGTATAGGTACAGCTAACACCGGGGAGCTGTTTTTT,CASSIGTANTGELFF
TRBV19,NA,14,TRBJ2-5,TRBD1,TGTGCCAGTAGTGTGGGACAGGGGATGGAGACCCAGTACTTC,CASSVGQGMETQYF
TRBV27,few,15,TRBJ2-1,TRBD2,TGTGCCAGCAGTTTCGGGACTAGCGGGGGTTATGAGCAGTTCTTC,CASSFGTSGGYEQFF
TRBV19,NA,12,TRBJ2-7,NA,TGTGCCAGTGGCTTTTTAGGCTACGAGCAGTACTTC,CASGFLGYEQYF
TRBV6-1,NA,13,TRBJ2-1,NA,TGTGCCAGCGGGGGTTGGGGCTACAATGAGCAGTTCTTC,CASGGWGYNEQFF
TRBV30,NA,18,TRBJ2-5,TRBD2,TGTGCCTGGAGTGTACTGGATAGCGGGGGGCGGGTGTGGGAGACCCAGTACTTC,CAWSVLDSGGRVWETQYF
TRBV9,NA,15,TRBJ2-2,TRBD1,TGTGCCAGCAGCCCGACAGGGGGCGTTACGGGGGAGCTGTTTTTT,CASSPTGGVTGELFF
TRBV4-2,NA,16,TRBJ2-3,TRBD2,TGTGCCAGCAGTTACTTAGCGGGGGCCAAAACAGATACGCAGTATTTT,CASSYLAGAKTDTQYF
TRBV7-8,few,14,TRBJ2-1,NA,TGTGCCAGCAGCTTAACCGGGGGGCCCAATGAGCAGTTCTTC,CASSLTGGPNEQFF